This T cell receptor (beta chain) came from a study of read filtering for tumor transcriptome and immune sequencing. Study-level information: Transcriptome libraries were built from DNase-treated RNA.

The CDR3 length is 16 residues. Deletions cut 5 bases from V and 5 bases from J, with 19 bases between. Germline CDR1 SGHVS, CDR2 FQNEAQ. Molecular barcoded adaptors covering alpha/delta and beta/gamma chains were used on about 0.4 ug RNA. TCRdb ran MiXCR on the reads and lists one entry per CDR3 protein. The sample has tens of thousands of distinct CDR3 sequences, 10% to 15% seen once. This clonotype was seen at least ten times. V is TRBV7-8 and J is TRBJ2-1; D is possibly TRBD1 (6 bases). This sequence was found in a donor over 35 with multiple myeloma. The sequencing sample was made of a population of CD138-negative cells sorted from bone marrow. The CDR3 is CASSPRGFQVNNEQFF. The CDR3 region has the DNA TGTGCCAGCAGCCCCAGGGGTTTTCAAGTAAACAATGAGCAGTTCTTC.